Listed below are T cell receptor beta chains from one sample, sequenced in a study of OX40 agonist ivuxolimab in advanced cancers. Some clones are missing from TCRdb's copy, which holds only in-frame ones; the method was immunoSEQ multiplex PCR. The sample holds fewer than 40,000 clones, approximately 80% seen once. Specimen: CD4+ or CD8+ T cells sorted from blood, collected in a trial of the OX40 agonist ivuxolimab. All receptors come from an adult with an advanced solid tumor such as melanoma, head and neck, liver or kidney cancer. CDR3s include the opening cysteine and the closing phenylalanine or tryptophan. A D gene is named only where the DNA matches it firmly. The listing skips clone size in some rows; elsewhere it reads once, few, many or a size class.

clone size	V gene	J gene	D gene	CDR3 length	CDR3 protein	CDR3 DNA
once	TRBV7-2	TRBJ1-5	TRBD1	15	CASSLAGGGRQPQHF	TGTGCCAGCAGCTTAGCGGGAGGGGGCAGGCAGCCCCAGCATTTT
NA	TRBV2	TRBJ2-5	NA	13	CASSPPLRATQYF	TGTGCCAGCAGTCCGCCCCTCCGTGCAACCCAGTACTTC
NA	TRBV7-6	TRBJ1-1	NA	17	CASSQGQGTRWGTEAFF	TGTGCCAGCAGCCAAGGGCAGGGCACACGGTGGGGCACTGAAGCTTTCTTT
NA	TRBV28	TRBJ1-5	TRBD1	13	CASSPTGDQPQHF	TGTGCCAGCAGTCCGACAGGGGATCAGCCCCAGCATTTT
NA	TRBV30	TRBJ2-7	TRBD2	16	CAWTPRGLAGVGEQYF	TGTGCCTGGACCCCTAGGGGGCTAGCGGGAGTCGGAGAGCAGTACTTC
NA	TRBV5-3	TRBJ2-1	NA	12	CARSLADGEQFF	TGTGCCAGAAGCCTTGCGGACGGTGAGCAGTTCTTC
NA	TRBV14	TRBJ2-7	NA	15	CASSQALAVSYEQYF	TGTGCCAGCAGCCAAGCTCTAGCTGTTTCCTACGAGCAGTACTTC
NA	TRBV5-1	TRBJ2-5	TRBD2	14	CASSLLLAGETQYF	TGCGCCAGCAGCTTGTTGCTAGCGGGGGAGACCCAGTACTTC
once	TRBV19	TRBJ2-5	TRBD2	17	CASSSLRYSGRQETQYF	TGTGCCAGTAGTAGCCTCCGCTATAGCGGGAGGCAGGAGACCCAGTACTTC
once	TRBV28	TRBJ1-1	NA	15	CASSLSNLPGDGAFF	TGTGCCAGCAGTCTATCAAACCTGCCGGGAGATGGAGCTTTCTTT
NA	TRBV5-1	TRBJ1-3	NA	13	CASRFEGGNTIYF	TGCGCCAGCAGATTCGAAGGGGGAAACACCATATATTTT
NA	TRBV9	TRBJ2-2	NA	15	CASSVALRTTGELFF	TGTGCCAGCAGCGTAGCCCTCAGGACAACCGGGGAGCTGTTTTTT
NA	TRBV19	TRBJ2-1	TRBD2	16	CASSPLTSGYYNEQFF	TGTGCCAGTAGTCCGCTGACTAGCGGTTACTACAATGAGCAGTTCTTC
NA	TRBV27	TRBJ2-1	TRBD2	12	CASRGGRAAQFF	TGTGCCAGCAGGGGCGGGAGGGCCGCACAGTTCTTC
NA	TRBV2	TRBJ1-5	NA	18	CASSVVAGRGYSNQPQHF	TGTGCCAGCAGTGTCGTGGCAGGGCGGGGATATAGCAATCAGCCCCAGCATTTT
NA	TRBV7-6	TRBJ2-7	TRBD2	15	CASSLGWAGVAEQYF	TGTGCCAGCAGCTTGGGTTGGGCGGGAGTCGCCGAGCAGTACTTC
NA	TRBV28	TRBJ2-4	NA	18	CASRPGHREILAKNIQYF	TGTGCCAGCAGGCCCGGACATAGAGAAATATTAGCCAAAAACATTCAGTACTTC
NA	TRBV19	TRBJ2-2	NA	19	CASSIDGGWAASNTGELFF	TGTGCCAGTAGTATAGACGGCGGATGGGCGGCGTCGAACACCGGGGAGCTGTTTTTT
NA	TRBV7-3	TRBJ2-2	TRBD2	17	CASSPAGTSGSTGELFF	TGTGCCAGCAGCCCCGCCGGGACTAGCGGCTCCACCGGGGAGCTGTTTTTT
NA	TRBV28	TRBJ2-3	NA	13	CASSLRGSDTQYF	TGTGCCAGCAGTTTAAGGGGATCAGATACGCAGTATTTT
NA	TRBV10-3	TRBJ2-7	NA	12	CAASGTSGEQYF	TGTGCCGCATCAGGGACATCGGGGGAGCAGTACTTC
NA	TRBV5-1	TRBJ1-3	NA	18	CASSSGLGGTGSGNTIYF	TGCGCCAGCAGCTCAGGTCTCGGGGGCACTGGCTCTGGAAACACCATATATTTT
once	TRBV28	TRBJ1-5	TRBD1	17	CASRSTAGGYSNQPQHF	TGTGCCAGCAGATCCACGGCAGGGGGATATAGCAATCAGCCCCAGCATTTT